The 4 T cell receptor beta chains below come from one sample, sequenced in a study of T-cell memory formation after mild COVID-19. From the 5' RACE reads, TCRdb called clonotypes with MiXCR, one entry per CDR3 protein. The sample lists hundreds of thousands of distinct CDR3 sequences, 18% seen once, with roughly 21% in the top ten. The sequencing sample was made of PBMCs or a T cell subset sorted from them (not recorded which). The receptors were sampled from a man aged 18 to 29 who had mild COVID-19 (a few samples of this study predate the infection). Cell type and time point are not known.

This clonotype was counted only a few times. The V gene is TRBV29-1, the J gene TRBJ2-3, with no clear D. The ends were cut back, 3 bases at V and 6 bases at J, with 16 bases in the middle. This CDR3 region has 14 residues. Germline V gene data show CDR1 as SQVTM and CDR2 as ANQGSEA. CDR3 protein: CSVDGAPALDTQYF. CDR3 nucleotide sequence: TGCAGCGTTGACGGCGCTCCGGCCCTCGATACGCAGTATTTT.

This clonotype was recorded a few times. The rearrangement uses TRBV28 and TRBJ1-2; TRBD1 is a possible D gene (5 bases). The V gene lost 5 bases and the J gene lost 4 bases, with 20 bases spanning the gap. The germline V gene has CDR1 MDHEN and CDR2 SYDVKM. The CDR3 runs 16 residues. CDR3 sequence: CASSPEGPRGAYGYTF. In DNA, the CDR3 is TGTGCCAGCAGTCCCGAGGGGCCACGTGGTGCCTATGGCTACACCTTC.

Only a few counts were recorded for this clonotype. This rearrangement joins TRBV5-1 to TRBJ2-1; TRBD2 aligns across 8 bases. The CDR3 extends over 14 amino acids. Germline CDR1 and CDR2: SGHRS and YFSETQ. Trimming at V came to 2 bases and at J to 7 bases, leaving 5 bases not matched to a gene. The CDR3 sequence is CASSFDSGVNEQFF. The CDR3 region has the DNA TGCGCCAGCAGCTTCGATAGCGGGGTAAATGAGCAGTTCTTC. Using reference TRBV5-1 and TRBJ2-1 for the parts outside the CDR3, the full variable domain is KAGVTQTPRYLIKTRGQQVTLSCSPISGHRSVSWYQQTPGQGLQFLFEYFSETQRNKGNFPGRFSGRQFSNSRSEMNVSTLELGDSALYLCASSFDSGVNEQFFGPGTRLTVL.

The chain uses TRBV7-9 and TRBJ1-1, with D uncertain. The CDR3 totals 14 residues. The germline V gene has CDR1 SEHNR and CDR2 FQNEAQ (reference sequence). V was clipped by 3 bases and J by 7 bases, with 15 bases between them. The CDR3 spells CASSLDIRALEAFF. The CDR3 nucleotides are TGTGCCAGCAGCTTGGATATCCGGGCCCTTGAAGCTTTCTTT.